This TCR beta chain was obtained from a study of T cells in Graves' hyperthyroidism and ophthalmopathy. Using RNA transcripts as the source, TCR beta CDR3 regions were amplified. Using the HTBI primer set, a first-round RT-PCR was run on the TCR CDR3. TCRdb called the multiplex PCR reads again in MiXCR, with one record for every CDR3 protein. The sample contains roughly 530,000 distinct CDR3 sequences, 15% to 20% of which appear only once. Losses at the gene ends were 2 bases for V and 4 bases for J; bases not matched to a gene: 7. CDR1 and CDR2 (germline): MNHNY, SVGAGI (reference sequence). This CDR3 contains 15 residues. Study-level points and caveats: Blood also showed most of the thyroid clonotypes that were expanded above 0.001.

This clonotype was observed at least ten times. Its antigen remains unidentified. Input material: blood. This clonotype was sampled from a woman between 18 and 29 years old with Graves' ophthalmopathy. The chain combines TRBV6-6 with TRBJ1-2; 7 bases agree with TRBD1. The CDR3 protein is CASSYTQGPRYGYTF. DNA for the CDR3: TGTGCCAGCAGTTACACACAGGGGCCCCGCTATGGCTACACCTTC.